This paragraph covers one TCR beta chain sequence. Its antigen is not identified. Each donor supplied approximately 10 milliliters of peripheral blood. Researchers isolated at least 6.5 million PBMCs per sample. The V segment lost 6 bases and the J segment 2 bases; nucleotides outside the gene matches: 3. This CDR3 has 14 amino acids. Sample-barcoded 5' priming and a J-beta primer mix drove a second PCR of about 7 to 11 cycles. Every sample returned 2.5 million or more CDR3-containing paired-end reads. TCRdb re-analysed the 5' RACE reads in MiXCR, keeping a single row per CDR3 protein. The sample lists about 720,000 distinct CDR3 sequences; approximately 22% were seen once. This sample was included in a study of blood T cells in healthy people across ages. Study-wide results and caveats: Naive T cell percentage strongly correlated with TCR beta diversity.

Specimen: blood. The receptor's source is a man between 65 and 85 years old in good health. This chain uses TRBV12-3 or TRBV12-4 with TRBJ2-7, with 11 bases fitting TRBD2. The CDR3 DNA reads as TGTGCCAGCAGACTAGCGGGGGCCACCTACGAGCAGTACTTC. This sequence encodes CASRLAGATYEQYF.